These 9 T cell receptor beta chains were all obtained from the same sample, sequenced in a study of blood T cell repertoires in COVID-19. Assay: immunoSEQ multiplex PCR; the TCRdb copy retains only in-frame clones and omits some. The sample gives 100,000 to 150,000 clones, 75% to 90% of which show up once; approximately 2.3% is in the top ten. What was sequenced was PBMCs or T cells enriched from blood (not recorded which). The source of these receptors is a woman in her forties or fifties who had recovered from COVID-19.

The V and J genes are TRBV11-2 and TRBJ2-7; 11 bases agree with TRBD1. Germline V gives CDR1 SGHAT, CDR2 FQNNGV. V shed 7 bases, J shed 4 bases, and the junction held 6 bases outside the gene matches. This CDR3 region has 14 residues. CDR3 DNA sequence: TGTGCCAGCAACCGGGACAGGGGGTTTTACGAGCAGTACTTC. Its translation is CASNRDRGFYEQYF.

This chain uses TRBV28 with TRBJ1-1; D is uncertain. Trimming cost V 2 bases and J 1 base, with 2 bases left between them. Germline V CDR1 and CDR2: MDHEN, SYDVKM. The CDR3 is 12 residues long. The CDR3 region has the DNA TGTGCCAGCAGTTTACAGAACACTGAAGCTTTCTTT. Amino acid sequence: CASSLQNTEAFF. Supplemented by reference TRBV28 and TRBJ1-1, the full variable domain reads DVKVTQSSRYLVKRTGEKVFLECVQDMDHENMFWYRQDPGLGLRLIYFSYDVKMKEKGDIPEGYSVSREKKERFSLILESASTNQTSMYLCASSLQNTEAFFGQGTRLTVV.

The V gene is TRBV6-2 or TRBV6-3, the J gene TRBJ1-2; D ambiguous. V lost 0 bases, J lost 10 bases, and 12 bases lay in between. The CDR3 covers 13 residues. Germline assignment: CDR1 MNHEY and CDR2 SVGEGT. The CDR3 here is CASSYSRSTLYTF. The DNA for the CDR3 is TGTGCCAGCAGTTACTCGAGATCAACGCTCTACACCTTC.

CDR3 nucleotides: TGTGCCAGCAGTGAATGGGGCAGACCCTACGAGCAGTACTTC. Translating it yields CASSEWGRPYEQYF. The rearrangement uses TRBV6-1 and TRBJ2-7; a weak D match, TRBD1 (5 bases). V was shortened by 2 bases and J by 2 bases, with 10 bases between the two germline ends. This CDR3 is built from 14 residues. Per the germline V gene, CDR1 is MNHNS and CDR2 is SASEGT.

V gene TRBV2 combines with J gene TRBJ2-3; 11 bases map to TRBD2. Germline V gives CDR1 SNHLY, CDR2 FYNNEI. The trim removed 6 bases at V and 6 bases at J, leaving 8 bases unmatched. The CDR3 sequence is 15 residues long. CDR3 in DNA: TGTGCCAGCAGGGCCGGGACTAGCGGTAGGGATACGCAGTATTTT. Protein sequence: CASRAGTSGRDTQYF.

The rearrangement links TRBV6-6 to TRBJ2-1, with TRBD2 as a possible D gene (6 bases). Trimming took off 1 base at V and 10 bases at J, with 11 bases between the two ends. Germline-derived CDR1 and CDR2 are MNHNY and SVGAGI (reference sequence). This CDR3 is 13 amino acids long. CDR3 nucleotides: TGTGCCAGCAGTTACTTTAAGGAGGGGGAGCAGTTCTTC. As protein: CASSYFKEGEQFF.

The count of this clone is one. This chain joins TRBV3-1 (or the pseudogene TRBV3-2) and TRBJ1-6; D gene uncertain. The CDR3 runs 15 residues. The germline CDR1 and CDR2 sequences are LGHDT and YNNKEL (reference sequence). Trimming shortened V by 2 bases and J by 7 bases, and 12 bases separated the two germline ends. CDR3 sequence (DNA): TGTGCCAGCAGCCAAAAGACACTGATCAATTCACCCCTCCACTTT. As protein: CASSQKTLINSPLHF.

The rearrangement uses TRBV2 and TRBJ1-4, with 8 bases identical to TRBD1. This CDR3 comprises 14 residues. Germline CDR1 SNHLY, CDR2 FYNNEI. The junction had 7 bases not matched to a gene; V was cut back by 5 bases and J by 8 bases. The CDR3 here is CASSSWTGNEKLFF. The CDR3 DNA is TGTGCCAGCAGTTCCTGGACAGGGAACGAAAAACTGTTTTTT.

The gene calls are TRBV7-2 and TRBJ1-5, with D perhaps TRBD1 (6 bases). Between the trimmed V and J ends, which lost 2 bases and 4 bases, there was a span of 12 bases. The germline CDR1 and CDR2 sequences are SGHTA and FQGNSA. The CDR3 is 15 amino acids. The CDR3 region has the DNA TGTGCCAGCAGCTTATTAGGGGGGGAGAATCAGCCCCAGCATTTT. Encoded protein: CASSLLGGENQPQHF.